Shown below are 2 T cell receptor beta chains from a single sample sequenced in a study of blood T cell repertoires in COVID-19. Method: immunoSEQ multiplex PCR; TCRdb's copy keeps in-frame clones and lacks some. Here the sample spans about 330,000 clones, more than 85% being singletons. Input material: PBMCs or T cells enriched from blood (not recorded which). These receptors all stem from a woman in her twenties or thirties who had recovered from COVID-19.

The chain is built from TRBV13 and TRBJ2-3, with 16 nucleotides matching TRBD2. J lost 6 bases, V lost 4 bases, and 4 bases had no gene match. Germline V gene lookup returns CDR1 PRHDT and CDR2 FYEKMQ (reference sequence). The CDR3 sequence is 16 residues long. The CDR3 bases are TGTGCCAGCAGCTCGGGACTAGCGGGAGGGGGGGATACGCAGTATTTT. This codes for CASSSGLAGGGDTQYF.

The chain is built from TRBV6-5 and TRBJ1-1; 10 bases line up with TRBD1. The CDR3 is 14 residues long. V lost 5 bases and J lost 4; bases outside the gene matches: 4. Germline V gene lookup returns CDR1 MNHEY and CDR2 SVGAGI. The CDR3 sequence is CASSPRTGGTEAFF. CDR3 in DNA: TGTGCCAGCAGTCCTAGGACAGGGGGCACTGAAGCTTTCTTT.